This TCR beta chain was recovered during a study of cytomegalovirus exposure and HLA in healthy donors. General study findings and limits: Later, an analysis showed that TCR beta chains associated with HLA were more clonally expanded than others that were equally common.

About this clone itself: The antigen remains undetermined.

Looked up from germline, CDR1 is LNHDA and CDR2 is SQIVND (reference sequence). Between the trimmed V and J ends, which lost 4 bases and 0 bases, there was a span of 9 bases. The CDR3 has 14 residues. PCR employed 60 Vbeta and 13 Jbeta primers. As handled by the study authors: Later analysis identified approximately 88 million unique TCR beta chains, roughly 11 million shared. The data were produced by immunoSEQ multiplex PCR, yet TCRdb's version contains in-frame clones alone and is incomplete. V, J and clone size were drawn from that table, and D and trimming were deduced from the DNA. This table has 100,000 or so clones, about 83% appearing once.

The genes are TRBV19 and TRBJ1-1, with D perhaps TRBD1 (5 bases). The sample consisted of PBMCs. The receptor's source is a man aged 18 to 29 in good health and CMV-seronegative. The CDR3 loop is CASSTDTMNTEAFF. DNA of the CDR3: TGTGCCAGTAGTACGGACACTATGAACACTGAAGCTTTCTTT. The full variable domain, completed using reference TRBV19 and TRBJ1-1, is DGGITQSPKYLFRKEGQNVTLSCEQNLNHDAMYWYRQDPGQGLRLIYYSQIVNDFQKGDIAEGYSVSREKKESFPLTVTSAQKNPTAFYLCASSTDTMNTEAFFGQGTRLTVV.